The 9 T cell receptor beta chains listed next were all sequenced from one sample in a study of blood T cell repertoires in COVID-19. Using immunoSEQ multiplex PCR, the repertoire was profiled, and TCRdb retains in-frame clones only, with some absent. The sample holds under 200,000 clones, over 75% seen once. Sequenced material: peripheral blood. Every receptor here comes from a man over 45 with acute or convalescent COVID-19.

The chain combines TRBV15 with TRBJ1-1; 8 bases are shared with TRBD1. V dropped 5 bases and J dropped 1; count of bases not matched to a gene: 6. The CDR3 sequence is 15 residues long. The germline V gene has CDR1 LNHNV and CDR2 YYDKDF (reference sequence). The CDR3 loop reads CATSPRDRGNTEAFF. DNA of the CDR3: TGTGCCACCAGCCCCCGAGACAGGGGGAACACTGAAGCTTTCTTT. Together with reference TRBV15 and TRBJ1-1, the CDR3 gives the full variable domain: DAMVIQNPRYQVTQFGKPVTLSCSQTLNHNVMYWYQQKSSQAPKLLFHYYDKDFNNEADTPDNFQSRRPNTSFCFLDIRSPGLGDTAMYLCATSPRDRGNTEAFFGQGTRLTVV.

The chain uses TRBV28 and TRBJ2-7; 8 bases agree with TRBD1. This CDR3 comprises 16 residues. V shed 3 bases and J 1 base; nucleotides not matched to a gene: 8. Germline CDR1 MDHEN, CDR2 SYDVKM. CDR3 coding DNA: TGTGCCAGCAGTTTCCACAATCAGGGGGCTTCCTACGAGCAGTACTTC. Protein: CASSFHNQGASYEQYF. The entire variable domain, with the rest obtained from reference TRBV28 and TRBJ2-7, is as follows: DVKVTQSSRYLVKRTGEKVFLECVQDMDHENMFWYRQDPGLGLRLIYFSYDVKMKEKGDIPEGYSVSREKKERFSLILESASTNQTSMYLCASSFHNQGASYEQYFGPGTRLTVT.

The chain combines TRBV7-3 with TRBJ2-5; D remains ambiguous. Germline assignment: CDR1 SGHTA and CDR2 FQGTGA. V lost 3 bases and J 7 bases, leaving 6 bases between the germline ends. The CDR3 length is 11 residues. The CDR3, as DNA: TGTGCCAGCAGCTTCGTCGTGACCCAGTACTTC. Residues: CASSFVVTQYF. Complete variable domain (other parts from reference TRBV7-3 and TRBJ2-5): GAGVSQTPSNKVTEKGKYVELRCDPISGHTALYWYRQSLGQGPEFLIYFQGTGAADDSGLPNDRFFAVRPEGSVSTLKIQRTERGDSAVYLCASSFVVTQYFGPGTRLLVL.

The chain recombines TRBV7-9 with TRBJ1-2; 7 nucleotides line up with TRBD1. Germline CDR1 SEHNR, CDR2 FQNEAQ (reference sequence). The CDR3 totals 17 residues. Trimming removed 3 bases from V and 2 bases from J; junction bases left unmatched: 12. This CDR3 reads CASSFSGYRGLNYGYTF. The CDR3 nucleotides read TGTGCCAGCAGCTTCTCGGGGTACAGGGGCCTCAACTATGGCTACACCTTC. Based on the CDR3 plus reference TRBV7-9 and TRBJ1-2, the full variable domain is DTGVSQNPRHKITKRGQNVTFRCDPISEHNRLYWYRQTLGQGPEFLTYFQNEAQLEKSRLLSDRFSAERPKGSFSTLEIQRTEQGDSAMYLCASSFSGYRGLNYGYTFGSGTRLTVV.

This chain connects TRBV28 to TRBJ2-7, with D unresolved. The CDR3 covers 12 residues. From germline, CDR1 is MDHEN and CDR2 SYDVKM. V was pared by 6 bases and J by 7 bases, with 13 bases between. The CDR3 sequence: CASRYTTGEQYF. The CDR3, as DNA: TGTGCCAGCAGGTACACGACCGGGGAGCAGTACTTC.

This chain connects TRBV6-5 to TRBJ1-1; TRBD1 might be the D (5 bases). The CDR3 loop spans 15 amino acids. Trimming stripped 6 bases from V and 5 bases from J, with 19 bases between. The germline CDR1 and CDR2 sequences are MNHEY and SVGAGI. CDR3 nucleotide sequence: TGTGCCAGCAGAACATTAAAGGGGAACGAGACTGAAGCTTTCTTT. It translates to CASRTLKGNETEAFF.

V and J are TRBV6-2 or TRBV6-3 and TRBJ2-2; D uncertain. V was pared by 5 bases and J by 2 bases, with 6 bases between. The CDR3 extends over 13 amino acids. Germline assignment: CDR1 MNHEY and CDR2 SVGEGT. The CDR3 region is CASSDTNTGELFF. CDR3 coding DNA: TGTGCCAGCAGTGACACAAACACCGGGGAGCTGTTTTTT.

The CDR3 region has the DNA TGTGCCAGCAGCTTAGATTTTCGTCACAGCTCCGACGGAGAGACCCAGTACTTC. It codes for CASSLDFRHSSDGETQYF. The chain has TRBV11-2 and TRBJ2-5; D is undetermined. Deletions cut 0 bases from V and 4 bases from J, with 21 bases between. Looked up from germline, CDR1 is SGHAT and CDR2 is FQNNGV. CDR3 length: 18 amino acids.

The rearrangement uses TRBV7-9 and TRBJ2-1; TRBD2 agrees at 11 bases. The CDR3 is 18 residues long. Germline V gene lookup returns CDR1 SEHNR and CDR2 FQNEAQ (reference sequence). The V segment lost 3 bases and the J segment 3 bases; nucleotides outside the gene matches: 10. CDR3 residues: CASSLKGGLAGRYNEQFF. The CDR3 nucleotides are TGTGCCAGCAGCTTGAAGGGTGGACTAGCGGGTCGCTACAATGAGCAGTTCTTC.